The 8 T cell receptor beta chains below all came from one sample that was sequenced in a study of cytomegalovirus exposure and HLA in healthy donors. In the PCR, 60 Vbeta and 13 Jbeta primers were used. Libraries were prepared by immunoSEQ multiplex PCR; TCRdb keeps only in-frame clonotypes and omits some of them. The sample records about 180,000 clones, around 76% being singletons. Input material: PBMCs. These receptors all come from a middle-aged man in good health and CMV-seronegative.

This CDR3 is CASSFYRSDLAKNIQYF. The CDR3 DNA is TGTGCCAGCAGCTTCTACAGGTCCGACCTAGCCAAAAACATTCAGTACTTC. V usage is TRBV7-9 and J usage is TRBJ2-4; a weak D match, TRBD1 (5 bases). Trimming removed 3 bases at V and 0 bases at J, with 15 bases between. The CDR3 is 17 residues long. Germline V gene sequence: CDR1 SEHNR, CDR2 FQNEAQ (reference sequence).

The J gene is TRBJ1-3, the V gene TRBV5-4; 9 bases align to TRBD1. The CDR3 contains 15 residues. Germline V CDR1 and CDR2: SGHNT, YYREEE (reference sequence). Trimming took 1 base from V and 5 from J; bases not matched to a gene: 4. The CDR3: CASSLQGQGRNTIYF. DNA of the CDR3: TGTGCCAGCAGCTTGCAAGGACAGGGGCGAAACACCATATATTTT. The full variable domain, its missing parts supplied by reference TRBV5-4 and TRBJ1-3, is ETGVTQSPTHLIKTRGQQVTLRCSSQSGHNTVSWYQQALGQGPQFIFQYYREEENGRGNFPPRFSGLQFPNYSSELNVNALELDDSALYLCASSLQGQGRNTIYFGEGSWLTVV.

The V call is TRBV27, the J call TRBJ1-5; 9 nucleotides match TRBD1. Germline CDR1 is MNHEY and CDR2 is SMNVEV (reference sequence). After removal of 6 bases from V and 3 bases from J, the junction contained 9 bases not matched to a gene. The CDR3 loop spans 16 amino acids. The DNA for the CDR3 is TGTGCCAGCAGCCCACAGGGGGCGCGGGTCAATCAGCCCCAGCATTTT. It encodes CASSPQGARVNQPQHF.

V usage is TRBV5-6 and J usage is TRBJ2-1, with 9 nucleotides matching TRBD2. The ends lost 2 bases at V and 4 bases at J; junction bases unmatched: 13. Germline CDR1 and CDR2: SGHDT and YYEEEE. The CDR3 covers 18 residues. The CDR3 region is CASSFPLGGGGAYNEQFF. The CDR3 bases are TGTGCCAGCAGCTTTCCCCTTGGCGGGGGGGGCGCATACAATGAGCAGTTCTTC.

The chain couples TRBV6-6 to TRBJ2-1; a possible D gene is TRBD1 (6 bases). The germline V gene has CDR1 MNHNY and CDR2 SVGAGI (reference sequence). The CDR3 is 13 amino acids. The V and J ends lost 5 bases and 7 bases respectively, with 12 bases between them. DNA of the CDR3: TGTGCCAGCAGTACCCTTCAGGGGAATGAGCAGTTCTTC. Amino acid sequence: CASSTLQGNEQFF.

Here the CDR3 reads CASSPSLVGLTDTQYF. DNA for the CDR3: TGTGCCAGCAGCCCTAGTCTGGTGGGTCTCACAGATACGCAGTATTTT. V gene TRBV7-2 combines with J gene TRBJ2-3; no reliable D call. Germline CDR1 and CDR2: SGHTA and FQGNSA. Trimming left V 5 bases short and J 2 bases short, with 17 bases between. The CDR3 is made up of 16 amino acids.

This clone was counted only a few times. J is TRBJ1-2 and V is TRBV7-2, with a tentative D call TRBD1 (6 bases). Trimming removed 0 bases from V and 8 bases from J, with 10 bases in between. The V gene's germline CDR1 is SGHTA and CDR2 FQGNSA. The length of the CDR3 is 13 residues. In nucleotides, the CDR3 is TGTGCCAGCAGCTTAGCAGGGCAGGGGGGCTACACCTTC. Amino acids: CASSLAGQGGYTF. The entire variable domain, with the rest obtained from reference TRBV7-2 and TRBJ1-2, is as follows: GAGVSQSPSNKVTEKGKDVELRCDPISGHTALYWYRQSLGQGLEFLIYFQGNSAPDKSGLPSDRFSAERTGGSVSTLTIQRTQQEDSAVYLCASSLAGQGGYTFGSGTRLTVV.

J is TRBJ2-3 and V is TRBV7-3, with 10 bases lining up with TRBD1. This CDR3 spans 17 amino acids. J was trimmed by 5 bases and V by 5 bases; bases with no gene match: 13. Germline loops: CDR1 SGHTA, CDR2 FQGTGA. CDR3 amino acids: CASSLGQGKGLEDTQYF. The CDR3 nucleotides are TGTGCCAGCAGCCTGGGACAGGGGAAGGGACTTGAAGATACGCAGTATTTT.